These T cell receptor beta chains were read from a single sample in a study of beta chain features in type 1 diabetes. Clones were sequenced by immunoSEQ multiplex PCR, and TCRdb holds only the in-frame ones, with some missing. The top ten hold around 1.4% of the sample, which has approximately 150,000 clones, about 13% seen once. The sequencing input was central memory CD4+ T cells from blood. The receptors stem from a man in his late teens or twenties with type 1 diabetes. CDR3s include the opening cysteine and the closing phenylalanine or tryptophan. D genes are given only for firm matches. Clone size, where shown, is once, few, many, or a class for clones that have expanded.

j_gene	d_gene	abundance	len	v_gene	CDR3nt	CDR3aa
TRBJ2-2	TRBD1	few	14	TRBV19	TGTGCCAGTACCCCGGACAGGGCCACCGGGGAGCTGTTTTTT	CASTPDRATGELFF
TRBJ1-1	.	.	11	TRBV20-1	TGCAGTGCTAGAGTGATAGACCGAGGTTTCTTT	CSARVIDRGFF
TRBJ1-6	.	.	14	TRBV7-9	TGTGCCAGCAGCTTGACGAGAGATAATTCACCCCTCCACTTT	CASSLTRDNSPLHF
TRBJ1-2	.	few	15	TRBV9	TGTGCCAGCAGCGTAGAGGTTTCGGACCGGGATGGCTACACCTTC	CASSVEVSDRDGYTF
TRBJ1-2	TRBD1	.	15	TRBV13	TGTGCCAGCAGCCTTCGGACAGGGATTCCTTTTGGCTACACCTTC	CASSLRTGIPFGYTF
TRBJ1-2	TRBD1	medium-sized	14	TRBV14	TGTGCCAGCAGCCCGGACAGGGGGCGAGGTGGCTACACCTTC	CASSPDRGRGGYTF
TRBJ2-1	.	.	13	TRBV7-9	TGTGCCAGCAGCTTAACAGGTGGGAATGAGCAGTTCTTC	CASSLTGGNEQFF
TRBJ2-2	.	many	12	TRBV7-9	TGTGCCAGCAGCAGAAATGAGGGGGAGCTGTTTTTT	CASSRNEGELFF
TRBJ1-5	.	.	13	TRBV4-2	TGTGCCAGCAGCCTCTCGGGAGAATCGCCCGGGCATTTT	CASSLSGESPGHF
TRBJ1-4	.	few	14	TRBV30	TGTGCCTGGACTAGACAGTCAACTAATGAAAAACTGTTTTTT	CAWTRQSTNEKLFF
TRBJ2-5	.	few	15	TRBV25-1	TGTGCCAGCAGTGAAGCGCCAGGGTTGGTTGAGACCCAGTACTTC	CASSEAPGLVETQYF
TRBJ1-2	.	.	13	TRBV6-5	TGTGCCAGCAGACCGACGGTGAACTATGGCTACACCTTC	CASRPTVNYGYTF
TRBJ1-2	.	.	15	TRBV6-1	TGTGCCAGCAGTGTTCAACAGGGATCGGGCTATGGCTACACCTTC	CASSVQQGSGYGYTF
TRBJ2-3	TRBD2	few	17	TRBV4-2	TGTGCCAGCAGCCAGCGGGGGGGGACTAGCGGCACAGATACGCAGTATTTT	CASSQRGGTSGTDTQYF
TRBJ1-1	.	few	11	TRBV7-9	TGTGCCAGCAGCTTACGGTCAGGGGCTTTCTTT	CASSLRSGAFF
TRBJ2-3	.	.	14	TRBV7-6	TGTGCCAGCATCCCCTGGACTAGCACAGATACGCAGTATTTT	CASIPWTSTDTQYF
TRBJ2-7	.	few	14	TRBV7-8	TGTGCCAGCAGCCCCATGGACAGTTCCTACGAGCAGTACTTC	CASSPMDSSYEQYF
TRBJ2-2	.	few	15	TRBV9	TGTGCCAGCAGCCTCGGGACACACAACACCGGGGAGCTGTTTTTT	CASSLGTHNTGELFF
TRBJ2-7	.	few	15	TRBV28	TGTGCCAGCAGTGATTTGACAGATTTCTCCTACGAGCAGTACTTC	CASSDLTDFSYEQYF
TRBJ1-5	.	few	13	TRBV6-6	TGTGCCAGCGGAGGACAGAGCAATCAGCCCCAGCATTTT	CASGGQSNQPQHF
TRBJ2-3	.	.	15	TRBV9	TGTGCCAGCAGCGTTTCCGGGCCTGCACAGGGTACGCAGTATTTT	CASSVSGPAQGTQYF
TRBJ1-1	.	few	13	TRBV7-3	TGTGCCAGCAGCTTAACAGGGGTCACTGAAGCTTTCTTT	CASSLTGVTEAFF
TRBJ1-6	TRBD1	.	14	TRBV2	TGTGCCAGCAGTCGGACAGGGTACAATTCACCCCTCCACTTT	CASSRTGYNSPLHF
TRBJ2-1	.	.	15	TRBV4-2	TGTGCCAGCAGCCAAGATCCGGCCTCCTACAATGAGCAGTTCTTC	CASSQDPASYNEQFF
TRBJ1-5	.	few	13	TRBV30	TGTGCCTGGAGTCGGACCCTTAATCAGCCCCAGCATTTT	CAWSRTLNQPQHF
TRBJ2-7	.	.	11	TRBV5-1	TGCGCCAGCAGCGAGTCTTACGAGCAGTACTTC	CASSESYEQYF
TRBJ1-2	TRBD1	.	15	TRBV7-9	TGTGCCAGCAGCCGACAGGGCAATCTAGGCTATGGCTACACCTTC	CASSRQGNLGYGYTF
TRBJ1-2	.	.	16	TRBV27	TGTGCCAGCAGTTTCAGCGGGACCGAGATTAACTATGGCTACACCTTC	CASSFSGTEINYGYTF
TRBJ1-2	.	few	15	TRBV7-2	TGTGCCAGCAGCTTAGCCGACGGACTTAACTATGGCTACACCTTC	CASSLADGLNYGYTF
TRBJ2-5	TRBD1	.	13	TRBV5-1	TGCGCCAGCAGCCGTACAGGGGAGGAGACCCAGTACTTC	CASSRTGEETQYF
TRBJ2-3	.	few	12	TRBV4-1	TGCGCCAGCAGCCAAGCAGGTGCAACGCAGTATTTT	CASSQAGATQYF
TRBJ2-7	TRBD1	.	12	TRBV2	TGTGCCAGCAGATACAGGGGGTACGAGCAGTACTTC	CASRYRGYEQYF
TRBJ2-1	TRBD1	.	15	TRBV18	TGTGCCAGCTCACTCGACAGGGGGGCCTACAATGAGCAGTTCTTC	CASSLDRGAYNEQFF
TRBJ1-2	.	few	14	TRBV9	TGTGCCAGCAGCCCCCCGGCGGGTAACTATGGCTACACCTTC	CASSPPAGNYGYTF
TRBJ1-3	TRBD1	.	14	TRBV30	TGTGCCTGGAGCGGAGGGACAGCCGGAAACACCATATATTTT	CAWSGGTAGNTIYF
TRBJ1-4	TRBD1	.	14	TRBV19	TGTGCCAGTAGCCCGACAGGGTCTAATGAAAAACTGTTTTTT	CASSPTGSNEKLFF
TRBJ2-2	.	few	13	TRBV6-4	TGTGCCAGCAGAGGGGTGAACACCGGGGAGCTGTTTTTT	CASRGVNTGELFF
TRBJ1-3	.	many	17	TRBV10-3	TGTGCCATCAGTGAGTCAGAACAGATTGCCTCTGGAAACACCATATATTTT	CAISESEQIASGNTIYF
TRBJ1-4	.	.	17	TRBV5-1	TGCGCCAGCAGCTTAAAAACCGACCCAGCAACTAATGAAAAACTGTTTTTT	CASSLKTDPATNEKLFF
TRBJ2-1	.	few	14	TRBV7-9	TGTGCCAGCAGCCAAAACAGGGACTTGTATGAGCAGTTCTTC	CASSQNRDLYEQFF
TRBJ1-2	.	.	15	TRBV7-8	TGTGCCAGCAGCTTAGTCGGGGACGGGATGTATGGCTACACCTTC	CASSLVGDGMYGYTF
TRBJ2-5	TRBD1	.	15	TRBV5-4	TGTGCCAGCAGCTTGTCAGGGGGAACCCAAGAGACCCAGTACTTC	CASSLSGGTQETQYF
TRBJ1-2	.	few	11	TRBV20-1	TGCAGTGCTCGGGAGGGTTTGGGCTACACCTTC	CSAREGLGYTF
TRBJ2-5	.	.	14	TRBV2	TGTGCCAGCAGTGAATTGAGCAACGTGGAGACCCAGTACTTC	CASSELSNVETQYF
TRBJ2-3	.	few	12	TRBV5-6	TGTGCCAGCAGCTTGGTTGCCGACACGCAGTATTTT	CASSLVADTQYF
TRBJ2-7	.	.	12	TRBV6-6	TGTGCCACCGCCGGGACGGCCTACGAGCAGTACTTC	CATAGTAYEQYF
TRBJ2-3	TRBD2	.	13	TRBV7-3	TGTGCCAGCAGCCCTGAAGGGAGGGGTACGCAGTATTTT	CASSPEGRGTQYF
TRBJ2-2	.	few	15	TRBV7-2	TGTGCCAGCAGCCGAAACCGGGTCAACACCGGGGAGCTGTTTTTT	CASSRNRVNTGELFF
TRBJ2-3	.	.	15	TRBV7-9	TGTGCCAGCAGCTTAGCAACCCTCCGGGGAGATACGCAGTATTTT	CASSLATLRGDTQYF